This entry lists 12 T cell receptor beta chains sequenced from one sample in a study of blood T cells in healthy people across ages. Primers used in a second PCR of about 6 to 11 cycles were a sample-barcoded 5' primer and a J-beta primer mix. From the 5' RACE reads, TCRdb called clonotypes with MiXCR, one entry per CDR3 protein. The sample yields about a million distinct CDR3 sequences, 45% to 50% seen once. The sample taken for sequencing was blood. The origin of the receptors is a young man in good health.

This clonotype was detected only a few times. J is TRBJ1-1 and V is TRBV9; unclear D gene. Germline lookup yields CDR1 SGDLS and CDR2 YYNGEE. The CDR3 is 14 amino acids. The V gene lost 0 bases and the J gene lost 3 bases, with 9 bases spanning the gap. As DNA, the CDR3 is TGTGCCAGCAGCGTAGGAGGAGGCTACACTGAAGCTTTCTTT. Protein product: CASSVGGGYTEAFF.

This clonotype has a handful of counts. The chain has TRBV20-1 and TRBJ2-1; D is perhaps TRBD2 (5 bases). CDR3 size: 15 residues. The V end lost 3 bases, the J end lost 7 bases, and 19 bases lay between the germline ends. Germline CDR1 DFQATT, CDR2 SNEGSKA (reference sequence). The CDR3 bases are TGCAGTGCTAGGGAGGCTAGGAGGATTGGTAATGAGCAGTTCTTC. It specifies CSAREARRIGNEQFF.

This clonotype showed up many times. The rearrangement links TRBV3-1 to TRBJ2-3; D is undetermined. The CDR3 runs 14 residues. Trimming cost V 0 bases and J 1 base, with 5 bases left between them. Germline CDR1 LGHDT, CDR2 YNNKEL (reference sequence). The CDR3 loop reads CASSQEKGTDTQYF. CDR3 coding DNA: TGTGCCAGCAGCCAAGAAAAAGGCACAGATACGCAGTATTTT.

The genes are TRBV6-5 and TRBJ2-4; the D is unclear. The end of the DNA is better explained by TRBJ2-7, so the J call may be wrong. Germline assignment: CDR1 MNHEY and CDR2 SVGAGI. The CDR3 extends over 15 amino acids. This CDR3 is CASSYTAKSSYEQYF. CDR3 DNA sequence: TGTGCCAGCAGTTACACAGCCAAAAGCTCCTACGAGCAGTACTTC.

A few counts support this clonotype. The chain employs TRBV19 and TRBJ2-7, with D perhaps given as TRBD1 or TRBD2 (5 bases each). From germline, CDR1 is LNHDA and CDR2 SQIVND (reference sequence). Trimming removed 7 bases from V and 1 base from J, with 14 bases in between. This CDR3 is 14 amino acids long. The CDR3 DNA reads TGTGCCAGTAACCCCGGGGCTAGTTCCTACGAGCAGTACTTC. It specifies CASNPGASSYEQYF.

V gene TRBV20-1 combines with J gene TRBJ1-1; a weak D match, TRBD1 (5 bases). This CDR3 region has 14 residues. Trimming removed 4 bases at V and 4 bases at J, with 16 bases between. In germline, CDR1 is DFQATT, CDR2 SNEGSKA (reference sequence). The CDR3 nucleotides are TGCAGTGCTAATTTCAGGGAGGGCGGCACTGAAGCTTTCTTT. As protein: CSANFREGGTEAFF.

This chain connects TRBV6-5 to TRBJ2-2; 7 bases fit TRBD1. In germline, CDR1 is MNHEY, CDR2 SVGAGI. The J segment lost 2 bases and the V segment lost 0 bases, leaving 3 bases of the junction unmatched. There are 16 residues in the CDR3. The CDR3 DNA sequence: TGTGCCAGCAGTTACTCCGACAGGGACAACACCGGGGAGCTGTTTTTT. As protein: CASSYSDRDNTGELFF.

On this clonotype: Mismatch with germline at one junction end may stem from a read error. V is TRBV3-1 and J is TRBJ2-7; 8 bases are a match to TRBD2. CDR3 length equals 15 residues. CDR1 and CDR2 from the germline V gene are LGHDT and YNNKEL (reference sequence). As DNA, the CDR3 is TGTGCCAGCAGCCGGGAAGCGGGGGAAACCTACGAGCGGTACTTC. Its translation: CASSREAGETYERYF.

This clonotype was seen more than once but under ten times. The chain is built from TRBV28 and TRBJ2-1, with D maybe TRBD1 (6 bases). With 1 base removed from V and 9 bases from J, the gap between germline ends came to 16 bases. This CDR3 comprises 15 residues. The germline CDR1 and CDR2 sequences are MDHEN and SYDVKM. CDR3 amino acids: CASSLSGYRVVEQFF. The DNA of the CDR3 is TGTGCCAGCAGTTTATCTGGTTACAGGGTCGTTGAGCAGTTCTTC.

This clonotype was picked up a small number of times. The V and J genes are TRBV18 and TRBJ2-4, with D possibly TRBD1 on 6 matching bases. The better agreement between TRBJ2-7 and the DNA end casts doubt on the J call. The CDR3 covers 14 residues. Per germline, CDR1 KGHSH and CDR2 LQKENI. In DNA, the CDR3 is TGTGCCAGCTCACCAGGCAGGGGTACCTACGAGCAGTACTTC. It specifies CASSPGRGTYEQYF.

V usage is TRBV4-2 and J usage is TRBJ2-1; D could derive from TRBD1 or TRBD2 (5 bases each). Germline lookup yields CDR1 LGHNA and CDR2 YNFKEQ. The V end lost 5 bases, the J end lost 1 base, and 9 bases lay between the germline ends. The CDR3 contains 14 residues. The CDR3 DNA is TGTGCCAGCAGCAGGGGAGTATCCTACAATGAGCAGTTCTTC. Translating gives CASSRGVSYNEQFF.

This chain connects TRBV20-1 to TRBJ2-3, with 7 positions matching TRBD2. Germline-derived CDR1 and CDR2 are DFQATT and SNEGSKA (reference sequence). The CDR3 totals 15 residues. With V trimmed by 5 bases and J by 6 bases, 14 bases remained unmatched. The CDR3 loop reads CSALFGDYYTDTQYF. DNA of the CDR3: TGCAGTGCTCTCTTCGGGGACTACTACACGGATACGCAGTATTTT.